This TCR beta chain comes out of a study of technical replicates of blood from a handful of donors. Profiling relied on immunoSEQ multiplex PCR, and the TCRdb table lists in-frame clones only, not all of them. The top ten clones hold approximately 0.21% of a sample with some 64,000 clones, 97% of them seen once. V lost 5 bases and J lost 1, with 9 bases in between. CDR1 and CDR2 from the germline V gene are SGHRS and YFSETQ. The CDR3 has 13 amino acids. This TCR was sampled from a human donor in good health. J is TRBJ1-2 and V is TRBV5-1; no firm D call. The specimen sequenced was T cells isolated from PBMCs. The CDR3: CASRINLNYGYTF. The CDR3 DNA sequence: TGCGCCAGCAGAATAAATCTTAACTATGGCTACACCTTC.